This record concerns one T cell receptor (beta chain) sequence. Its antigen is still unknown. From germline, CDR1 is MNHEY and CDR2 SVGEGT. The CDR3 is made up of 15 amino acids. The V gene lost 2 bases and the J gene lost 0 bases, with 10 bases spanning the gap. Using immunoSEQ multiplex PCR, the repertoire was profiled, and TCRdb retains in-frame clones only, with some absent. The sample has 80,000 or so clones, 70% to 90% seen once. The data are from a study of T cell responses to AZD1222 COVID-19 vaccine. Study context: Both about-4-week and about-12-week second-dose recipients were combined.

Study outcomes and limitations: Compared with day 0, the breadth and depth of the Spike-specific TCR repertoire rose significantly after two doses of AZD1222. The study identified only five or six AZD1222 recipients as seropositive at baseline. The study found vaccine-associated CD4 TCRs spanning spike, dominant at 160-218 and 743-854.

The sequence was collected from an adult in good health. The specimen comprised peripheral blood, sampled on day 0 of AZD1222 vaccination. The V gene is TRBV6-2 or TRBV6-3, the J gene TRBJ1-2; possible D gene TRBD1, 5 bases. The chain's CDR3 is CASSYRGRSNYGYTF. The CDR3 region has the DNA TGTGCCAGCAGTTACAGGGGCAGATCTAACTATGGCTACACCTTC.